This T cell receptor (beta chain) was recorded in a study of graft-versus-host responses after intestinal transplantation. The study's findings and limits: Detection of GvH clones occurred in recipient marrow, and some had their first appearance in ileum or blood.

Of note for this clone: Its antigen is unknown.

Germline CDR1 and CDR2: LNHDA and SQIVND (reference sequence). The CDR3 has 15 residues. The V gene lost 5 bases and the J gene lost 2 bases, with 15 bases spanning the gap. Assay: immunoSEQ multiplex PCR; the TCRdb copy retains only in-frame clones and omits some. The sample has 96,000 or so clones, about 90% seen once. This sequence originates from a human donor who received an intestinal transplant. This rearrangement joins TRBV19 to TRBJ2-5; D unresolved. This sample comprised unstimulated CD4+ T cells sorted from spleen or lymph node cells, obtained before intestinal transplant. CDR3 nucleotide sequence: TGTGCCAGTAGTCTGAAGTCGCGGTTACAAGAGACCCAGTACTTC. Protein product: CASSLKSRLQETQYF.